The clone carrying this T cell receptor (beta chain) was recorded only once. This record belongs to a study of cytomegalovirus exposure and HLA in healthy donors. In the PCR, 60 Vbeta and 13 Jbeta primers were used. Profiling relied on immunoSEQ multiplex PCR, and the TCRdb table lists in-frame clones only, not all of them. This sample has around 250,000 clones, with over 70% found just once. This CDR3 spans 15 amino acids. Trimming pared 4 bases from V and 8 bases from J, leaving 20 bases between. Germline V gene sequence: CDR1 MDHEN, CDR2 SYDVKM. The chain links TRBV28 to TRBJ1-2; tentative D call: TRBD1 (5 bases). Sequenced sample: PBMCs. This clonotype was obtained from a woman aged 55 to 70 in good health and CMV-seropositive. The CDR3 sequence is CASSSQGLVRSGYTF. CDR3 nucleotide sequence: TGTGCCAGCAGTTCTCAGGGTTTGGTTCGGAGCGGCTACACCTTC.